This T cell receptor beta chain was obtained from a study of T cell responses to AZD1222 COVID-19 vaccine. The study, taken as a whole, reports: At baseline, just five to seven AZD1222 recipients tested seropositive.

The data were produced by immunoSEQ multiplex PCR, yet TCRdb's version contains in-frame clones alone and is incomplete. Here the sample spans 150,000 to 200,000 clones, 90% being singletons. With respect to this clone: Its matching antigen is unknown.

Per germline, CDR1 SGHTA and CDR2 FQGNSA. CDR3 length: 13 amino acids. J lost 8 bases, V lost 5 bases, and 3 bases had no gene match. The chain links TRBV7-2 to TRBJ1-6; 7 positions agree with TRBD1. The sequence derives from an adult in good health. The sample here was peripheral blood, taken on day 0 of AZD1222 vaccination. The CDR3 nucleotides read TGTGCCAGCAGCAGACAGGGCGATTCACCCCTCCACTTT. Protein sequence: CASSRQGDSPLHF.